These T cell receptor beta chains were read from a single sample in a study of T cell changes during pregnancy in multiple sclerosis. Clones were sequenced by immunoSEQ multiplex PCR, and TCRdb holds only the in-frame ones, with some missing. Among about 63,000 clones listed, about 94% were seen once. Sequencing was performed on CD8+ T cells from peripheral blood mononuclear cells, taken in the second trimester of pregnancy. All receptors come from a female donor with multiple sclerosis, enrolled in a pregnancy study. The CDR3 runs from the conserved cysteine through the conserved F or W. The order of the fields is clone size, V gene, D gene, J gene, CDR3 protein, CDR3 DNA. D genes are given only for firm matches. Clone size is stated in some rows and not others, as once, few, many or a class when expanded.

>.|TRBV4-1|TRBD1|TRBJ2-4
CASSHTGQGAGNIQYF
TGCGCCAGCAGCCACACGGGACAGGGGGCGGGAAACATTCAGTACTTC
>.|TRBV6-5|TRBD1|TRBJ1-2
CASSYRTGGYGYTF
TGTGCCAGCAGTTACCGGACAGGGGGCTACGGCTACACCTTC
>.|TRBV7-8|TRBD1|TRBJ2-7
CASSPRDRSSYEQYF
TGTGCCAGCAGCCCCCGGGACAGGTCCTCCTACGAGCAGTACTTC
>.|TRBV27|.|TRBJ1-4
CASSRRGTNEKLFF
TGTGCCAGCAGCCGTAGGGGAACTAATGAAAAACTGTTTTTT
>once|TRBV4-3|TRBD2|TRBJ2-5
CASSQDRTGTSGLETQYF
TGCGCCAGCAGCCAAGACCGAACCGGGACTAGCGGGCTCGAGACCCAGTACTTC
>few|TRBV5-1|.|TRBJ1-1
CASSLASEAFF
TGCGCCAGCAGCTTGGCCTCTGAAGCTTTCTTT
>.|TRBV29-1|TRBD1|TRBJ2-7
CSASGTDHLLKYEQYF
TGCAGCGCTTCAGGGACAGACCACTTACTAAAGTACGAGCAGTACTTC
>.|TRBV27|.|TRBJ2-7
CASRPRGGYEQYF
TGTGCCAGCAGGCCTAGAGGGGGCTACGAGCAGTACTTC
>.|TRBV5-4|TRBD2|TRBJ2-1
CASSLLGASGPGDNEQFF
TGTGCCAGCAGCCTCCTGGGGGCTAGCGGGCCGGGGGACAATGAGCAGTTCTTC
>.|TRBV13|TRBD2|TRBJ2-1
CASSLEGRAGGDEQFF
TGTGCCAGCAGCTTAGAAGGGCGTGCGGGAGGGGATGAGCAGTTCTTC
>.|TRBV27|TRBD1|TRBJ2-7
CASSLSPRQGAISEQYF
TGTGCCAGCAGTTTATCACCCCGACAGGGGGCGATATCCGAGCAGTACTTC
>.|TRBV6-1|TRBD2|TRBJ2-1
CASSVTSGKDEQFF
TGTGCCAGCAGTGTGACTAGCGGGAAAGATGAGCAGTTCTTC
>.|TRBV29-1|.|TRBJ1-1
CSVEDLGVSTEAFF
TGCAGCGTTGAAGATCTAGGGGTTTCAACTGAAGCTTTCTTT
>.|TRBV6-6|.|TRBJ1-5
CAGGYSNQPQHF
TGTGCCGGAGGATATAGCAATCAGCCCCAGCATTTT
>.|TRBV9|.|TRBJ2-7
CASSPMDSTYEQYF
TGTGCCAGCAGTCCTATGGACTCCACCTACGAGCAGTACTTC
>.|TRBV5-6|TRBD1|TRBJ2-7
CASSASGTGGDEQYF
TGTGCCAGCAGCGCTTCCGGGACAGGGGGCGACGAGCAGTACTTC
>.|TRBV18|TRBD2|TRBJ2-1
CASSPRTSGVANEQFF
TGTGCCAGCTCACCCCGGACTAGCGGGGTTGCTAATGAGCAGTTCTTC
>.|TRBV5-1|TRBD2|TRBJ2-5
CASSPGPGGLKETQYF
TGCGCCAGCAGCCCCGGCCCGGGAGGGTTAAAGGAGACCCAGTACTTC
>.|TRBV6-1|TRBD1|TRBJ1-5
CASSIWTGFHQPQHF
TGTGCCAGCAGTATCTGGACAGGGTTCCATCAGCCCCAGCATTTT
>.|TRBV29-1|TRBD1|TRBJ2-1
CSVAEGGPEQFF
TGCAGCGTTGCGGAAGGGGGCCCTGAGCAGTTCTTC
>.|TRBV2|TRBD1|TRBJ1-1
CASSAQGDTEAFF
TGTGCCAGCAGTGCCCAGGGGGACACTGAAGCTTTCTTT
>.|TRBV7-9|.|TRBJ2-6
CATPGGANVLTF
TGTGCCACCCCGGGGGGGGCCAACGTCCTGACTTTC
>once|TRBV30|TRBD1|TRBJ1-1
CAWSLAFNSTGKDTEAFF
TGTGCCTGGAGCCTAGCCTTTAACTCGACAGGGAAGGACACTGAAGCTTTCTTT
>.|TRBV1|.|TRBJ2-7
CTSSHTLAEAYEQYF
TGCACCAGCAGCCATACTCTAGCGGAGGCCTACGAGCAGTACTTC
>.|TRBV7-4|TRBD1|TRBJ1-3
CASSQDRERDTIYF
TGTGCCAGCAGCCAGGACAGGGAAAGAGACACCATATATTTT
>.|TRBV2|.|TRBJ2-7
CASSEGVSGVYEQYF
TGTGCCAGCAGTGAGGGAGTTTCAGGTGTGTACGAGCAGTACTTC
>.|TRBV19|.|TRBJ1-5
CASSIKGSGNQPQHF
TGTGCCAGTAGTATAAAGGGGTCTGGCAATCAGCCCCAGCATTTT
>.|TRBV28|TRBD2|TRBJ2-3
CASSIPLAGETDTQYF
TGTGCCAGCAGCATTCCTCTAGCGGGAGAGACAGATACGCAGTATTTT
>.|TRBV7-9|.|TRBJ2-5
CASSLALGLSGETQYF
TGTGCCAGCAGCTTAGCCCTGGGACTCTCGGGGGAGACCCAGTACTTC
>.|TRBV19|.|TRBJ1-1
CASSSPPRGEAFF
TGTGCCAGTAGTTCCCCCCCCCGCGGGGAAGCTTTCTTT
>.|TRBV7-9|.|TRBJ2-3
CASSLPLLTQYF
TGTGCCAGCAGCTTACCCCTCCTTACGCAGTATTTT
>.|TRBV27|.|TRBJ2-7
CASSSARVSSYEQYF
TGTGCCAGCAGTTCCGCTCGGGTTAGCTCCTACGAGCAGTACTTC
>.|TRBV5-1|.|TRBJ1-5
CASSLTAGNQPQHF
TGCGCCAGCAGCTTGACGGCAGGGAATCAGCCCCAGCATTTT
>.|TRBV7-2|TRBD1|TRBJ2-7
CASSPVTGYEQYF
TGTGCCAGCAGCCCAGTGACAGGGTACGAGCAGTACTTC
>.|TRBV19|TRBD1|TRBJ2-2
CASSPDRAASRGGELFF
TGTGCCAGTAGCCCGGACAGGGCGGCTAGCCGGGGCGGGGAGCTGTTTTTT
>.|TRBV11-1|.|TRBJ1-1
CASSLAEGLRAFF
TGTGCCAGCAGCTTAGCGGAGGGCCTCAGAGCTTTCTTT
>once|TRBV2|.|TRBJ2-3
CASSSPPHSVEDTQYF
TGTGCCAGCAGTTCCCCCCCCCATAGTGTTGAAGATACGCAGTATTTT
>.|TRBV7-7|.|TRBJ2-5
CASSLGQGKETQYF
TGTGCCAGCAGCTTAGGCCAGGGGAAAGAGACCCAGTACTTC
>.|TRBV23-1|.|TRBJ2-3
CASSHLYSTDTQYF
TGCGCCAGCAGTCACTTATATAGCACAGATACGCAGTATTTT
>.|TRBV11-2|.|TRBJ2-7
CASSLAGADYEQYF
TGTGCCAGCAGCTTAGCGGGAGCAGACTACGAGCAGTACTTC
>.|TRBV11-2|.|TRBJ2-1
CASSLTTEHSYNEQFF
TGTGCCAGCAGCTTAACCACCGAGCACTCCTACAATGAGCAGTTCTTC
>.|TRBV20-1|.|TRBJ2-1
CSASHQGIEFF
TGCAGTGCTAGTCACCAGGGGATTGAGTTCTTC
>.|TRBV28|TRBD2|TRBJ2-5
CASSQPGVAGGLGETQYF
TGTGCCAGCAGCCAACCCGGGGTAGCGGGAGGGTTGGGGGAGACCCAGTACTTC
>.|TRBV27|TRBD2|TRBJ2-1
CASSPGGPYNEQFF
TGTGCCAGCAGTCCGGGAGGGCCTTACAATGAGCAGTTCTTC
>.|TRBV6-1|.|TRBJ2-7
CASKQGGHEQYF
TGTGCCAGCAAACAAGGCGGGCACGAGCAGTACTTC